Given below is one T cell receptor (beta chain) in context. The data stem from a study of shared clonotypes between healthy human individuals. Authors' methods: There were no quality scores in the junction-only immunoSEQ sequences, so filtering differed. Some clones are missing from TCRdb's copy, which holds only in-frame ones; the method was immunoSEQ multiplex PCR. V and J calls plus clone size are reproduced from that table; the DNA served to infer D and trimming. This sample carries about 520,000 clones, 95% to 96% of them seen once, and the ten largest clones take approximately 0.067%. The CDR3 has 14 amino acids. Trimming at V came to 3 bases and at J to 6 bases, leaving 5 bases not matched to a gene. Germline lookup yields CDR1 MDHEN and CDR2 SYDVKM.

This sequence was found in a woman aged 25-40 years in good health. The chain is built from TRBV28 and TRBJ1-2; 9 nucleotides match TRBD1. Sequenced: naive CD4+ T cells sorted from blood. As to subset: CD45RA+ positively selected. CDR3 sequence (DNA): TGTGCCAGCAGTTTCCTCGGGACAGGGCATGGCTACACCTTC. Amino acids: CASSFLGTGHGYTF.